Sequencing of this TCR beta chain was carried out in a study of cytomegalovirus exposure and HLA in healthy donors. Only one count was recorded for this clone. Amplification used 60 Vbeta primers and 13 Jbeta primers. TCRdb's table, derived via immunoSEQ multiplex PCR, lists solely in-frame clones and lacks some. The data hold about 96,000 clones, with 65% to 80% observed a single time. CDR1 is SNHLY and CDR2 is FYNNEI in the germline V gene. V was trimmed by 2 bases and J by 9 bases, leaving 11 bases between them. The CDR3 contains 14 residues. The sample consisted of PBMCs. The chain links TRBV2 to TRBJ1-6, with a weak D call TRBD1 (5 bases). The receptor comes from a woman in her 70s in good health and CMV-seropositive. In DNA form, the CDR3 reads TGTGCCAGCAGTGAATTCAGGACACCTTCACCCCTCCACTTT. This gives the protein CASSEFRTPSPLHF.